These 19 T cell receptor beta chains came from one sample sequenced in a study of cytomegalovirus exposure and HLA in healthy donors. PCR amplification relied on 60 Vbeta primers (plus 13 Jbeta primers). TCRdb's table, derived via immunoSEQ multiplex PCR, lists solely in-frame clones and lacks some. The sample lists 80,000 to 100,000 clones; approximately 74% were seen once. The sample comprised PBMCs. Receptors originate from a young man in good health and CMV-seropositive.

CDR3 residues: CASSFGRGVNEQFF. CDR3 bases: TGTGCCAGCAGTTTCGGGCGGGGGGTTAATGAGCAGTTCTTC. This sequence joins TRBV27 and TRBJ2-1; 8 positions match TRBD2. Germline CDR1 reads MNHEY; CDR2 reads SMNVEV (reference sequence). V shed 3 bases and J 7 bases; nucleotides not matched to a gene: 5. CDR3 length: 14 residues.

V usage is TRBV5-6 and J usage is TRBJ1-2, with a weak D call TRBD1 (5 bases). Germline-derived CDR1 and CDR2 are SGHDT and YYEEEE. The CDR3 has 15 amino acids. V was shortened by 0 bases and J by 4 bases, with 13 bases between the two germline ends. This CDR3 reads CASSLVQGLGYGYTF. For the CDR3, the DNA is TGTGCCAGCAGCTTGGTGCAGGGCCTAGGCTATGGCTACACCTTC.

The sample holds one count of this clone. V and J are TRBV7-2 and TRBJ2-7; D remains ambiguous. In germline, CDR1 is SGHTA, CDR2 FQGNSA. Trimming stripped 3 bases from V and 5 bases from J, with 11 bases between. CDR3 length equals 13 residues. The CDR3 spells CASSLVETDEQYF. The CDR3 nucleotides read TGTGCCAGCAGCTTGGTAGAAACGGACGAGCAGTACTTC.

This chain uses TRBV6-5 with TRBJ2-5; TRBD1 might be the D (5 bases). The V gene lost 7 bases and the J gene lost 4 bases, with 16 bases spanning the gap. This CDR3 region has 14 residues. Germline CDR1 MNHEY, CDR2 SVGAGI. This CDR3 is CASTRDAGSETQYF. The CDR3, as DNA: TGTGCCAGCACCCGAGACGCAGGGTCAGAGACCCAGTACTTC.

CDR3 nucleotide sequence: TGTGCCAGCAGCTCGACAGGGAGCAATCAGCCCCAGCATTTT. Translated: CASSSTGSNQPQHF. The rearrangement links TRBV7-2 to TRBJ1-5; 7 nucleotides line up with TRBD1. The junction had 1 base not matched to a gene; V was cut back by 4 bases and J by 1 base. The length of the CDR3 is 14 residues. From germline, CDR1 is SGHTA and CDR2 FQGNSA.

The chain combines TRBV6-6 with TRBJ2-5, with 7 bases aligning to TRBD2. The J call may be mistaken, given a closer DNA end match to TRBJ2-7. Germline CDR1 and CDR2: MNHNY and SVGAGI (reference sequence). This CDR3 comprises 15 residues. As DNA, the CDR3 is TGTGCCAGCAGTTCCTCTAGCGGTCCCACTTCCGAGCAGTACTTC. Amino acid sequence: CASSSSSGPTSEQYF.

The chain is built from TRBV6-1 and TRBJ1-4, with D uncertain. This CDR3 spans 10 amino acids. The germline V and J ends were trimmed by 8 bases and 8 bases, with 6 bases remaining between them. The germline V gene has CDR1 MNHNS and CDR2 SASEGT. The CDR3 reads CASYLEKLFF. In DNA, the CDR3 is TGTGCCAGCTATCTAGAAAAACTGTTTTTT.

The CDR3, as DNA: TGTGCCAGCTCACCCGGGCAGGGGTTGGAGCAGTACTTC. Its protein is CASSPGQGLEQYF. This chain joins TRBV18 and TRBJ2-7; TRBD1 is a possible D gene (6 bases). CDR1 is KGHSH and CDR2 is LQKENI in the germline V gene. The CDR3 loop spans 13 amino acids. The V and J ends lost 3 bases and 7 bases respectively, with 13 bases between them.

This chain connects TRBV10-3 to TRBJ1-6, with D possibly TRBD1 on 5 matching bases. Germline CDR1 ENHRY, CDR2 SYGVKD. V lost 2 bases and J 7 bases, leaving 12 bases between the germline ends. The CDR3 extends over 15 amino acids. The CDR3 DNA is TGTGCCATCAGTGAGGGGGGGGGTCGGAATTCACCCCTCCACTTT. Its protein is CAISEGGGRNSPLHF.

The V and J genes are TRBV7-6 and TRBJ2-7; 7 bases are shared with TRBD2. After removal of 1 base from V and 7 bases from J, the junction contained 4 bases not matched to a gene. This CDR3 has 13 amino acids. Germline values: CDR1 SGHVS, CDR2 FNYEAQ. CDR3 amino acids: CASSLDSGREQYF. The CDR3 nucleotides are TGTGCCAGCAGCTTAGATAGCGGGCGTGAGCAGTACTTC.

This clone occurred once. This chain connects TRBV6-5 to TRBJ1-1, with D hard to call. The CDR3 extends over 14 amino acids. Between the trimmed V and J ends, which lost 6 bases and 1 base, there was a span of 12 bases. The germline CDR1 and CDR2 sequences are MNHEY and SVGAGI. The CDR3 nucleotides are TGTGCCAGCAGGCTACTCGTCTGGAACACTGAAGCTTTCTTT. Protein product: CASRLLVWNTEAFF.

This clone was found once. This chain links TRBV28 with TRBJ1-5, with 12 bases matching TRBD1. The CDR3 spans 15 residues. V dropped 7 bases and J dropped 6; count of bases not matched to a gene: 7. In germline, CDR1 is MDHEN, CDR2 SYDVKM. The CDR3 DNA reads TGTGCCAGCACCAACGGGGACAGGGGGCGTCAGCCCCAGCATTTT. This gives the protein CASTNGDRGRQPQHF.

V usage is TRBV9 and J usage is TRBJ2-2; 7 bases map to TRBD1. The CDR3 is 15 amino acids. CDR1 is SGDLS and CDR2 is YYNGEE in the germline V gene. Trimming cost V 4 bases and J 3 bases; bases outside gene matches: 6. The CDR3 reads CASSLQGQDTGELFF. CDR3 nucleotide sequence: TGTGCCAGCAGCCTACAGGGGCAGGACACCGGGGAGCTGTTTTTT.

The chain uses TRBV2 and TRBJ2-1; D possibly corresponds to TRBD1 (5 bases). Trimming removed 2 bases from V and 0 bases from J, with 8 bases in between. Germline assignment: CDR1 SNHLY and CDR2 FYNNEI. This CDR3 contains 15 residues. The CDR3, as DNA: TGTGCCAGCAGTGAACAGGGATACTCCTACAATGAGCAGTTCTTC. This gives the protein CASSEQGYSYNEQFF.

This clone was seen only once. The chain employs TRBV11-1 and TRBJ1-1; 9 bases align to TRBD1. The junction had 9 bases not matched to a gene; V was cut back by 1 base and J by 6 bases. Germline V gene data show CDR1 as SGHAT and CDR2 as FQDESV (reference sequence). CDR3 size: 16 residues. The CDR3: CASSLEGTGPEAEAFF. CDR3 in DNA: TGTGCCAGCAGCTTAGAGGGGACAGGGCCCGAGGCTGAAGCTTTCTTT. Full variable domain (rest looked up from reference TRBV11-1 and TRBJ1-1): EAEVAQSPRYKITEKSQAVAFWCDPISGHATLYWYRQILGQGPELLVQFQDESVVDDSQLPKDRFSAERLKGVDSTLKIQPAELGDSAMYLCASSLEGTGPEAEAFFGQGTRLTVV.

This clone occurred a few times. As DNA, the CDR3 is TGCAGCGTTGATCTGGGGGCAGGCACCGGGGAGCTGTTTTTT. Its protein product is CSVDLGAGTGELFF. The V call is TRBV29-1, the J call TRBJ2-2; a weak D match, TRBD1 (6 bases). With 3 bases removed from V and 4 bases from J, the gap between germline ends came to 12 bases. Germline CDR1 SQVTM, CDR2 ANQGSEA. The CDR3 extends over 14 amino acids.

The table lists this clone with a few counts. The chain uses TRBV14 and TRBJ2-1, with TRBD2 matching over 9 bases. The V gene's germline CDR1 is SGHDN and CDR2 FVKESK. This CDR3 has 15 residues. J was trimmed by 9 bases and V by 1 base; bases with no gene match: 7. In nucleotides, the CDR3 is TGTGCCAGCAGCCAAGGGCTAGCGGGAAGGGGTGAGCAGTTCTTC. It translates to CASSQGLAGRGEQFF.

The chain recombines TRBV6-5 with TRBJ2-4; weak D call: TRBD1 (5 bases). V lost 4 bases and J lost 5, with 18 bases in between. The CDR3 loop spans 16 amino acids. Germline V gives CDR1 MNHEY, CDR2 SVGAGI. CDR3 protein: CASSSLRQFKENIQYF. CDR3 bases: TGTGCCAGCAGTTCCCTAAGACAGTTTAAGGAAAACATTCAGTACTTC.

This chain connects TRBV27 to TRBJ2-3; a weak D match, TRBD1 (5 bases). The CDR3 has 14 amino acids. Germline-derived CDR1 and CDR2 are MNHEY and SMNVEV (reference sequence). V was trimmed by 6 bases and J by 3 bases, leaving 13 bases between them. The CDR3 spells CASSPGLGTDTQYF. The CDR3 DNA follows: TGTGCCAGCAGCCCAGGGCTAGGGACAGATACGCAGTATTTT.